The 19 T cell receptor beta chains below were found in one sample sequenced in a study of graft-versus-host responses after intestinal transplantation. Using immunoSEQ multiplex PCR, the repertoire was profiled, and TCRdb retains in-frame clones only, with some absent. Here the sample spans more than 100,000 clones, roughly 91% being singletons. Antigens for these TCRs are unknown. The sample was unstimulated CD4+ T cells sorted from spleen or lymph node cells, taken before intestinal transplant. The receptors stem from a human donor who received an intestinal transplant.

The gene calls are TRBV6-1 and TRBJ1-1, with D perhaps matching TRBD1 (5 bases). This CDR3 is built from 10 residues. Germline V CDR1 and CDR2: MNHNS, SASEGT. Trimming took 8 bases from V and 8 from J, leaving 9 bases between them. The CDR3 loop reads CASRWGEAFF. In nucleotides, the CDR3 is TGTGCCAGCCGATGGGGCGAAGCTTTCTTT.

The chain carries TRBV6-6 and TRBJ2-5; D remains unclear. The V gene lost 8 bases and the J gene lost 5 bases, with 12 bases spanning the gap. In germline, CDR1 is MNHNY, CDR2 SVGAGI (reference sequence). The CDR3 contains 12 residues. CDR3 sequence: CASSVGWETQYF. For the CDR3, the DNA is TGTGCCAGCTCGGTGGGCTGGGAGACCCAGTACTTC.

J is TRBJ1-4 and V is TRBV11-2, with a tentative D call TRBD1 (5 bases). Germline V gene sequence: CDR1 SGHAT, CDR2 FQNNGV. The V gene lost 5 bases and the J gene lost 7 bases, with 17 bases spanning the gap. The length of the CDR3 is 15 residues. The CDR3 region has the DNA TGTGCCAGCAGCACCCGAGAGTTTGGGGCTGAAAAACTGTTTTTT. Encoded protein: CASSTREFGAEKLFF.

V usage is TRBV27 and J usage is TRBJ2-1, with 9 bases lining up with TRBD2. The CDR3 totals 13 residues. Germline V gives CDR1 MNHEY, CDR2 SMNVEV (reference sequence). Losses at the gene ends were 6 bases for V and 8 bases for J; bases not matched to a gene: 5. The CDR3: CASSLAGRDEQFF. The CDR3 nucleotides are TGTGCCAGCAGCCTAGCGGGAAGGGATGAGCAGTTCTTC.

The J gene is TRBJ1-2, the V gene TRBV27; possible D gene TRBD1, 6 bases. This CDR3 region has 14 residues. The germline V and J ends were trimmed by 2 bases and 4 bases, with 11 bases remaining between them. Germline assignment: CDR1 MNHEY and CDR2 SMNVEV (reference sequence). The CDR3 bases are TGTGCCAGCAGTTTAAAGGGGGGGTTCTATGGCTACACCTTC. This translates into CASSLKGGFYGYTF.

The chain couples TRBV7-9 to TRBJ1-5; TRBD1 might be the D (6 bases). Per the germline V gene, CDR1 is SEHNR and CDR2 is FQNEAQ (reference sequence). This CDR3 is built from 15 residues. The V end was cut by 2 bases, the J end by 5 bases, with 13 bases between. DNA for the CDR3: TGTGCCAGCAGCTTATCGATTGGGGGCGATCAGCCCCAGCATTTT. Amino acid sequence: CASSLSIGGDQPQHF.

The chain links TRBV30 to TRBJ1-2; maybe TRBD1 (6 bases). This CDR3 region has 13 residues. The V end lost 0 bases, the J end lost 6 bases, and 11 bases lay between the germline ends. Germline V gene sequence: CDR1 GTSNPN, CDR2 SVGIG (reference sequence). CDR3 protein: CAWSVTGWDGYTF. The CDR3 nucleotides read TGTGCCTGGAGTGTTACAGGGTGGGATGGCTACACCTTC.

This clone was observed once. The chain links TRBV30 to TRBJ2-7; D gene uncertain. The CDR3 length is 11 residues. Trimming took 1 base from V and 3 from J, leaving 4 bases between them. Germline assignment: CDR1 GTSNPN and CDR2 SVGIG (reference sequence). CDR3 in amino acids: CAWSALYEQYF. The CDR3 coding sequence is TGTGCCTGGAGTGCCCTCTACGAGCAGTACTTC.

This chain joins TRBV27 and TRBJ2-3; a weak D match, TRBD2 (5 bases). V lost 3 bases to trimming and J lost 5 bases, with 9 bases between them. The CDR3 sequence is 13 residues long. Germline V lookup: CDR1 MNHEY, CDR2 SMNVEV (reference sequence). The CDR3 nucleotides are TGTGCCAGCAGTTTGAGGGTAGGAGATACGCAGTATTTT. Protein: CASSLRVGDTQYF.

The chain employs TRBV5-1 and TRBJ1-5; D remains unclear. V lost 2 bases and J lost 5, with 8 bases in between. Germline-derived CDR1 and CDR2 are SGHRS and YFSETQ. The CDR3 has 13 amino acids. DNA of the CDR3: TGCGCCAGCAGCTTCGAGGGTCATCAGCCCCAGCATTTT. Translated: CASSFEGHQPQHF.

The chain joins TRBV10-1 to TRBJ2-7; D uncertain. CDR1 WNHNN and CDR2 SYGVQD come from the germline V gene (reference sequence). V lost 6 bases to trimming and J lost 6 bases, with 15 bases between them. The CDR3 length is 13 residues. CDR3 protein: CASSGRRVSEQYF. The DNA for the CDR3 is TGCGCCAGCAGCGGCAGGCGAGTGAGCGAGCAGTACTTC.

The chain combines TRBV10-2 with TRBJ2-7; D is unclear. V lost 6 bases and J 3 bases, leaving 21 bases between the germline ends. The CDR3 totals 16 residues. Germline CDR1 is WSHSY and CDR2 is SAAADI. The CDR3 coding sequence is TGCGCCAGCAGCCCCTCGCTTTCGGCGGATGGCTACGAGCAGTACTTC. It translates to CASSPSLSADGYEQYF.

The J gene is TRBJ2-3, the V gene TRBV7-3; TRBD2 matches 8 bases. Germline assignment: CDR1 SGHTA and CDR2 FQGTGA. The V and J ends lost 0 bases and 5 bases, in that order; junction bases with no gene match: 10. This CDR3 has 17 residues. CDR3 DNA: TGTGCCAGCAGCTTAACGGGGGCTAGCGGGTTGGGAGATACGCAGTATTTT. Protein sequence: CASSLTGASGLGDTQYF.

V gene TRBV10-2 combines with J gene TRBJ2-1; 8 nucleotides agree with TRBD2. The CDR3 spans 17 residues. The trim removed 2 bases at V and 7 bases at J, leaving 13 bases unmatched. The germline V gene has CDR1 WSHSY and CDR2 SAAADI. The CDR3 is CASSELLRWREENEQFF. The CDR3 DNA reads TGCGCCAGCAGTGAGCTCCTGCGTTGGCGGGAGGAAAATGAGCAGTTCTTC.

This clone was found once. The chain joins TRBV27 to TRBJ2-1; D unresolved. Trimming took off 4 bases at V and 10 bases at J, with 11 bases between the two ends. Germline CDR1 is MNHEY and CDR2 is SMNVEV (reference sequence). CDR3 length: 12 amino acids. The CDR3 loop is CASSSPRWEQFF. The CDR3 coding sequence is TGTGCCAGCAGTTCACCTCGGTGGGAGCAGTTCTTC.

This rearrangement joins TRBV2 to TRBJ1-1, with TRBD1 as a possible D gene (5 bases). The CDR3 contains 13 residues. V was trimmed by 5 bases and J by 7 bases, leaving 14 bases between them. Germline V CDR1 and CDR2: SNHLY, FYNNEI. CDR3: CASSRHGGDEAFF. CDR3 in DNA: TGTGCCAGCAGTAGACACGGGGGGGATGAAGCTTTCTTT.

This clone was counted a single time. The gene calls are TRBV5-8 and TRBJ1-5; TRBD1 might be the D (5 bases). The CDR3 contains 15 residues. The germline CDR1 and CDR2 sequences are SGHTS and YDEGEE. V lost 4 bases and J lost 2, with 13 bases in between. The CDR3 here is CASSGTGNRNQPQHF. In DNA, the CDR3 is TGTGCCAGCAGCGGGACTGGGAACCGCAATCAGCCCCAGCATTTT.

In nucleotides, the CDR3 is TGTGCCAGCAGCTTAGCCGCCTCCATGGAGCAGTACTTC. Its protein product is CASSLAASMEQYF. The V and J genes are TRBV11-2 and TRBJ2-7; the D is unclear. This CDR3 contains 13 residues. Looked up from germline, CDR1 is SGHAT and CDR2 is FQNNGV. Trimming removed 1 base from V and 7 bases from J, with 11 bases in between.

The V call is TRBV18, the J call TRBJ2-7, with 9 bases fitting TRBD1. The germline V gene has CDR1 KGHSH and CDR2 LQKENI. J lost 3 bases, V lost 6 bases, and 6 bases had no gene match. The length of the CDR3 is 14 residues. The CDR3 DNA sequence: TGTGCCAGCTCGGCTAAGACAGGGGGCTACGAGCAGTACTTC. It specifies CASSAKTGGYEQYF.